These T cell receptor beta chains were read from a single sample in a study of cytomegalovirus exposure and HLA in healthy donors. The data were produced by immunoSEQ multiplex PCR, yet TCRdb's version contains in-frame clones alone and is incomplete. The listing contains 200,000 or so clones. The sample was PBMCs. Source of these receptors: a girl aged 2 to 9 in good health and CMV-seropositive. CDR3s include the opening cysteine and the closing phenylalanine or tryptophan. The D gene is left open where the match is weak.

>TRBV6-5|TRBD2|TRBJ2-3
CASSYRREHKRHTQYF
TGTGCCAGCAGTTACAGGCGGGAGCACAAGAGGCATACGCAGTATTTT
>TRBV28|NA|TRBJ2-1
CASRGTRNGIRNEQFF
TGTGCCAGCAGGGGGACAAGGAATGGGATACGCAATGAGCAGTTCTTC
>TRBV4-2|NA|TRBJ1-2
CASSQHLSTQGSANYGYTF
TGTGCCAGCAGCCAGCACCTCTCCACACAGGGCTCAGCTAACTATGGCTACACCTTC
>TRBV10-3|TRBD1|TRBJ2-1
CAISEQDRGPYNEQFF
TGTGCCATCAGTGAGCAGGACAGGGGGCCATACAATGAGCAGTTCTTC
>TRBV30|TRBD2|TRBJ2-5
CAWSVLAGFVETQYF
TGTGCCTGGAGTGTACTAGCGGGTTTCGTTGAGACCCAGTACTTC
>TRBV6-5|NA|TRBJ1-1
CASSRWAGNTEAFF
TGTGCCAGCAGCCGCTGGGCAGGGAATACTGAAGCTTTCTTT
>TRBV6-5|NA|TRBJ1-4
CASSYSGGGEEKLFF
TGTGCCAGCAGTTACTCGGGGGGAGGAGAGGAAAAACTGTTTTTT
>TRBV7-9|TRBD1|TRBJ2-7
CASSPGGTGYYEQYF
TGTGCCAGCAGTCCCGGGGGGACAGGGTACTACGAGCAGTACTTC
>TRBV7-9|NA|TRBJ1-1
CASSMAMNTEAFF
TGTGCCAGCAGCATGGCCATGAACACTGAAGCTTTCTTT
>TRBV28|NA|TRBJ1-2
CASSLSLFNYGYTF
TGTGCCAGCAGTTTGAGCCTGTTTAACTATGGCTACACCTTC
>TRBV6-5|NA|TRBJ2-3
CASSFQQWATDTQYF
TGTGCCAGCAGTTTCCAGCAGTGGGCAACAGATACGCAGTATTTT
>TRBV7-3|TRBD1|TRBJ2-5
CASSLQGVGETQYF
TGTGCCAGCAGCTTACAGGGGGTGGGTGAGACCCAGTACTTC
>TRBV2|NA|TRBJ1-2
CASSDGDIGYTF
TGTGCCAGCAGTGATGGGGACATTGGCTACACCTTC
>TRBV11-3|NA|TRBJ2-7
CASSLAGSSPYEQYF
TGTGCCAGCAGCTTGGCGGGATCTTCACCCTACGAGCAGTACTTC
>TRBV28|NA|TRBJ2-7
CASSFVRRGRYEQYF
TGTGCCAGCAGTTTTGTGCGTAGGGGTCGATACGAGCAGTACTTC
>TRBV7-9|NA|TRBJ2-7
CASSLAGAKFYEQYF
TGTGCCAGCAGCTTAGCGGGCGCGAAGTTCTACGAGCAGTACTTC
>TRBV27|NA|TRBJ2-7
CASSLGAMTYEQYF
TGTGCCAGCAGTTTGGGGGCAATGACCTACGAGCAGTACTTC
>TRBV7-2|TRBD2|TRBJ2-2
CASSSIASGSYTGELFF
TGTGCCAGCAGCTCAATCGCTAGCGGGAGTTACACCGGGGAGCTGTTTTTT
>TRBV27|TRBD2|TRBJ2-3
CASSPRTSRSDTQYF
TGTGCCAGCAGTCCACGGACTAGCAGGTCAGATACGCAGTATTTT
>TRBV19|TRBD2|TRBJ2-2
CASTPVAGVGELFF
TGTGCCAGTACCCCGGTAGCGGGAGTAGGGGAGCTGTTTTTT